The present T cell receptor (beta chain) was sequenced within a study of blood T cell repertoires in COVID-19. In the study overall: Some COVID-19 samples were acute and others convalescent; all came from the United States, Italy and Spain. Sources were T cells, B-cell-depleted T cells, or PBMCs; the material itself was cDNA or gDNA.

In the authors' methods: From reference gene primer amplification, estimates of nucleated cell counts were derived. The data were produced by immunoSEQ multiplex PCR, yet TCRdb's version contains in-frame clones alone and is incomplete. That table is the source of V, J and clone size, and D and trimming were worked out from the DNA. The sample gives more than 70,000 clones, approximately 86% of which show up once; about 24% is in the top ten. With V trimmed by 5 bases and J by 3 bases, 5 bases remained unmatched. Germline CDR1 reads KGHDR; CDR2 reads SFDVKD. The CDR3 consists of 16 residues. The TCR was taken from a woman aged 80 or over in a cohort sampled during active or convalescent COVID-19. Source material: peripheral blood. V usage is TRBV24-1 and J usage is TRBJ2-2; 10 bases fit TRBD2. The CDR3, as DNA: TGTGCCACCAGTGGAGCTAGCGGGAGCTACACCGGGGAGCTGTTTTTT. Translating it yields CATSGASGSYTGELFF.